This TCR beta chain was identified during a study of blood T cell repertoires in COVID-19. Germline CDR1 SGHDN, CDR2 FVKESK. This CDR3 has 13 amino acids. V lost 4 bases to trimming and J lost 12 bases; unmatched junction nucleotides: 10. Seattle-derived patients entered the study during active infection and were followed longitudinally. Repertoires were generated with immunoSEQ multiplex PCR, while TCRdb's copy carries only in-frame clones and drops some. This sample has approximately 330,000 clones; over 80% occur once, and the top ten carry approximately 9.9%. The sequence was collected from a man aged 25-45 years with COVID-19, enrolled during active disease. Sequencing input: peripheral blood. V gene TRBV14 combines with J gene TRBJ2-7, with 9 bases lining up with TRBD1. CDR3 sequence reads: CASSPSRDRDRYF. The CDR3 DNA reads as TGTGCCAGCAGCCCCAGCCGGGACAGGGACAGGTACTTC.